A selection of T cell receptor beta chains follows, all from one sample in a study of cytomegalovirus exposure and HLA in healthy donors. Measured with immunoSEQ multiplex PCR; TCRdb has only the in-frame clones, and not every one. The sample gives roughly 140,000 clones, 72% of which show up once; over 2% is in the top ten. Sequences were obtained from PBMCs. These receptors all come from a man aged 35 to 55 in good health and CMV-seronegative. The CDR3 runs from the conserved cysteine through the conserved F or W. Each record gives: J gene, D gene, CDR3 length, V gene, clone size, CDR3 DNA, CDR3 protein. A D gene is named only where the DNA matches it firmly. Some rows have no size entry. The others give once, few or many, or a class for an expanded clone.

j_gene: TRBJ2-7
d_gene: .
len: 15
v_gene: TRBV11-2
abundance: .
CDR3nt: TGTGCCAGCAGCCCCGGGACAACCACACCCTACGAGCAGTACTTC
CDR3aa: CASSPGTTTPYEQYF

j_gene: TRBJ2-7
d_gene: TRBD1
len: 15
v_gene: TRBV6-1
abundance: .
CDR3nt: TGTGCCAGCCTCGACCGGGACAGGGGGACGGAGGAGCAGTACTTC
CDR3aa: CASLDRDRGTEEQYF

j_gene: TRBJ1-1
d_gene: .
len: 13
v_gene: TRBV6-6
abundance: few
CDR3nt: TGTGCCAGCGGGGCCGTATTGAACACTGAAGCTTTCTTT
CDR3aa: CASGAVLNTEAFF

j_gene: TRBJ2-7
d_gene: .
len: 14
v_gene: TRBV5-1
abundance: .
CDR3nt: TGCGCCAGCAGCTTAGGACAGCCGTCCTACGAGCAGTACTTC
CDR3aa: CASSLGQPSYEQYF

j_gene: TRBJ1-2
d_gene: TRBD1
len: 15
v_gene: TRBV5-8
abundance: once
CDR3nt: TGTGCCAGCAGCTTGTATGGACAGGGCTTCTATGGCTACACCTTC
CDR3aa: CASSLYGQGFYGYTF

j_gene: TRBJ1-1
d_gene: .
len: 14
v_gene: TRBV4-1
abundance: .
CDR3nt: TGCGCCAGCAGCCAAGTTGAGCAAAACACTGAAGCTTTCTTT
CDR3aa: CASSQVEQNTEAFF

j_gene: TRBJ1-2
d_gene: .
len: 15
v_gene: TRBV30
abundance: .
CDR3nt: TGTGCCTGGAGTGACCTTTTAAGGGGTGGATATGGCTACACCTTC
CDR3aa: CAWSDLLRGGYGYTF

j_gene: TRBJ2-7
d_gene: TRBD1
len: 14
v_gene: TRBV11-2
abundance: few
CDR3nt: TGTGCCAGCAGCTTAGTAGGGGGCGACTACGAGCAGTACTTC
CDR3aa: CASSLVGGDYEQYF

j_gene: TRBJ2-7
d_gene: .
len: 17
v_gene: TRBV5-1
abundance: .
CDR3nt: TGCGCCAGCAGCTTGGATTACAGGCGCGGCCTTCCCTACGAGCAGTACTTC
CDR3aa: CASSLDYRRGLPYEQYF

j_gene: TRBJ1-2
d_gene: .
len: 15
v_gene: TRBV21-1
abundance: .
CDR3nt: TGTGCCAGCAGCACTAGGACAGGGGGCAACTATGGCTACACCTTC
CDR3aa: CASSTRTGGNYGYTF

j_gene: TRBJ2-7
d_gene: TRBD1
len: 13
v_gene: TRBV11-2
abundance: .
CDR3nt: TGTGCCAGCAGCGGGACAGGTTCCTACGAGCAGTACTTC
CDR3aa: CASSGTGSYEQYF

j_gene: TRBJ1-1
d_gene: .
len: 16
v_gene: TRBV6-6
abundance: once
CDR3nt: TGTGCCAGCAGAACCAACGGTTGGGGACAGAACACTGAAGCTTTCTTT
CDR3aa: CASRTNGWGQNTEAFF

j_gene: TRBJ2-7
d_gene: .
len: 13
v_gene: TRBV2
abundance: once
CDR3nt: TGTGCCAGCAGCGGGGACTCTGGGGGCGAGCAGTACTTC
CDR3aa: CASSGDSGGEQYF

j_gene: TRBJ1-2
d_gene: .
len: 16
v_gene: TRBV7-9
abundance: .
CDR3nt: TGTGCCACCCAACCCGCGGTCCAGGGTAGAGTGAACGGCTACACCTTC
CDR3aa: CATQPAVQGRVNGYTF

j_gene: TRBJ1-2
d_gene: .
len: 12
v_gene: TRBV28
abundance: .
CDR3nt: TGTGCCAGCAGTTTATCTACTCGAGGCTACACCTTC
CDR3aa: CASSLSTRGYTF

j_gene: TRBJ2-2
d_gene: TRBD1
len: 16
v_gene: TRBV9
abundance: .
CDR3nt: TGTGCCAGCAGCGTAGCAGGGACAGGGGGTATCGGGGAGCTGTTTTTT
CDR3aa: CASSVAGTGGIGELFF

j_gene: TRBJ2-1
d_gene: .
len: 14
v_gene: TRBV5-8
abundance: .
CDR3nt: TGTGCCAGCAGCTTGCGGGGATACCACAATGAGCAGTTCTTC
CDR3aa: CASSLRGYHNEQFF

j_gene: TRBJ2-7
d_gene: TRBD2
len: 13
v_gene: TRBV7-8
abundance: .
CDR3nt: TGTGCCAGCAGCTGGACGGGAGGGAACGAGCAGTACTTC
CDR3aa: CASSWTGGNEQYF

j_gene: TRBJ1-1
d_gene: TRBD1
len: 14
v_gene: TRBV28
abundance: .
CDR3nt: TGTGCCAGCAGCTGGGACAGCCCGAACACTGAAGCTTTCTTT
CDR3aa: CASSWDSPNTEAFF

j_gene: TRBJ2-7
d_gene: TRBD2
len: 12
v_gene: TRBV10-3
abundance: .
CDR3nt: TGTGCCATCGGGGGCGGGAGGGCCGAGCAGTACTTC
CDR3aa: CAIGGGRAEQYF

j_gene: TRBJ1-2
d_gene: .
len: 14
v_gene: TRBV9
abundance: .
CDR3nt: TGTGCCAGCAGCCCACTTGGACAGACCTATGGCTACACCTTC
CDR3aa: CASSPLGQTYGYTF

j_gene: TRBJ2-7
d_gene: TRBD1
len: 15
v_gene: TRBV19
abundance: .
CDR3nt: TGTGCCAGTAGTACTACAGGGGGTATGGCCTACGAGCAGTACTTC
CDR3aa: CASSTTGGMAYEQYF

j_gene: TRBJ1-4
d_gene: TRBD1
len: 16
v_gene: TRBV7-2
abundance: few
CDR3nt: TGTGCCAGCAGCTTACGCGGGACAGGGAAGCAGGAAAAACTGTTTTTT
CDR3aa: CASSLRGTGKQEKLFF

j_gene: TRBJ2-7
d_gene: TRBD1
len: 13
v_gene: TRBV7-2
abundance: few
CDR3nt: TGTGCCAGCAGCTGGCCTCAGGGGGCCGAGCAGTACTTC
CDR3aa: CASSWPQGAEQYF

j_gene: TRBJ1-5
d_gene: .
len: 14
v_gene: TRBV7-2
abundance: once
CDR3nt: TGTGCCAGCAGCCCAAACAGGGGCAATCAGCCCCAGCATTTT
CDR3aa: CASSPNRGNQPQHF